The source of this T cell receptor beta chain is a study of blood T cell repertoires in COVID-19. Libraries were prepared by immunoSEQ multiplex PCR; TCRdb keeps only in-frame clonotypes and omits some of them. The sample consists of approximately 220,000 clones, around 80% of them appearing once. Trimming shortened V by 4 bases and J by 6 bases, and 14 bases separated the two germline ends. The germline gives CDR1 LGHDT, CDR2 YNNKEL (reference sequence). The CDR3 has 14 amino acids. Sequencing was performed on peripheral blood. This sequence joins TRBV3-1 (or the pseudogene TRBV3-2) and TRBJ2-3; D possibly corresponds to TRBD2 (6 bases). The receptor comes from a man aged 40-50 years with acute or convalescent COVID-19. DNA for the CDR3: TGTGCCAGCAGCCGAGGGGACTTGAGTGATACGCAGTATTTT. It yields the protein CASSRGDLSDTQYF.